This record looks at one TCR beta chain sequence and its context. Its matching antigen is unknown. This entry is derived from a study of T cell repertoires in cytomegalovirus infection. Looking at the study overall: Peptides in the study included HLA-C-restricted and HLA-B-restricted CMV epitopes. Indicated by public TCR beta signatures were CMV infection and matching HLA type. Findings and caveats of the study: The ex vivo response was dominated by HLA-C-restricted CMV-specific TCR beta clonotypes.

TCRdb re-called the reads with MiXCR, one entry per CDR3 protein. The sample consists of 680,000 or so distinct CDR3 sequences, around a third of them appearing once. V dropped 5 bases and J dropped 6; count of bases not matched to a gene: 9. CDR3 length equals 15 residues. Germline assignment: CDR1 SGHTA and CDR2 FQGNSA. The sequence derives from a human donor in good health (CMV status not recorded). Some clones in this sample may be carry-over from other donors' samples. The source was cultured PBMCs, collected from culture after CMV antigen stimulation. This chain joins TRBV7-2 and TRBJ1-2; 10 bases line up with TRBD1. Here the CDR3 DNA reads TGTGCCAGCAGCCTACGGACAGGGGGTTGGGATGGCTACACCTTC. Residues: CASSLRTGGWDGYTF.